The sequence of this TCR beta chain was determined in a study of shared clonotypes between healthy human individuals. General study findings and limits: Represented genetic and exposure-history diversity was restricted by having few donors. Memory subsets generally showed lower estimated richness than naive subsets.

Germline lookup yields CDR1 WSHSY and CDR2 SAAADI. V shed 9 bases and J shed 0 bases, with 18 bases lying between them. The CDR3 is 15 residues long. When replicate PCRs were run on sorted subsets, they used approximately 210 ng DNA, some 30,000 T cell genomes. The data were produced by immunoSEQ multiplex PCR, yet TCRdb's version contains in-frame clones alone and is incomplete. The sample gives under 850,000 clones, 80% to 95% of which show up once; about 25% is in the top ten. A remark on this clone: The target antigen is unknown.

Naive CD8 cells comprised CD45RO-negative, CCR7-positively selected cells, excluding terminally differentiated effector memory CD45RA+ cells. The donors, healthy adults who were HIV-negative, had experienced no recent acute infections or vaccinations. Sample: naive CD8+ T cells sorted from blood. The gene calls are TRBV10-2 and TRBJ2-7; a weak D match, TRBD1 (5 bases). The sequence was obtained from a man aged 30 to 39 in good health. CDR3 in DNA: TGCGCCAGTACCAGTACCGACAGTAGCTCCTACGAGCAGTACTTC. It is translated as CASTSTDSSSYEQYF.